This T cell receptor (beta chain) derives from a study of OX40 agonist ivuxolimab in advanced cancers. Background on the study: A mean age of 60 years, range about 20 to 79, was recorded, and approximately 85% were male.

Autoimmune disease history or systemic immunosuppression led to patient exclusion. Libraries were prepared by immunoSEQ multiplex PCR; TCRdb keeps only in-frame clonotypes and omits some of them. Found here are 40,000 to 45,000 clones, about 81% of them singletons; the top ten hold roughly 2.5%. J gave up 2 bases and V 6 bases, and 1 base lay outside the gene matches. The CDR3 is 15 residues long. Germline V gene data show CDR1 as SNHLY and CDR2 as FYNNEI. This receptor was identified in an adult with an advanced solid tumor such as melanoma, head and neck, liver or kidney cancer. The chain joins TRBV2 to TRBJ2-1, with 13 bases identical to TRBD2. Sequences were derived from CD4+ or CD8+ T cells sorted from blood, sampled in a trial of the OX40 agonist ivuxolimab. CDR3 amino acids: CASRGLAGTYNEQFF. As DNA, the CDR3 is TGTGCCAGCAGGGGACTAGCGGGAACCTACAATGAGCAGTTCTTC.